The T cell receptor beta chain described here comes from a study of control samples from healthy donors and cancer patients. Repertoires were generated with immunoSEQ multiplex PCR, while TCRdb's copy carries only in-frame clones and drops some. The sample yields 130,000 or so clones, around 89% seen once. The germline CDR1 and CDR2 sequences are KGHDR and SFDVKD. V lost 4 bases, J lost 0 bases, and 6 bases lay in between. The CDR3 length is 14 residues. The J gene is TRBJ1-5, the V gene TRBV24-1; D possibly corresponds to TRBD1 (6 bases). The TCR originated in a man aged 50-60 years in good health. Sequencing was performed on blood. The CDR3 region has the DNA TGTGCCACCAGTGAACAGGGTAGCAATCAGCCCCAGCATTTT. This encodes CATSEQGSNQPQHF.